The 23 T cell receptor beta chains given below trace back to one sample, sequenced in a study of blood T cell repertoires in COVID-19. This table comes from immunoSEQ multiplex PCR, and its TCRdb copy is limited to in-frame clones, with some not included. The repertoire includes 150,000 to 200,000 clones, less than 90% of them detected once, and less than 25% sits in the top ten. Sequenced material: peripheral blood. Source of these receptors: a man between 65 and 85 years old with active or convalescent COVID-19.

This sequence joins TRBV27 and TRBJ2-7; 9 bases are a match to TRBD1. CDR1 and CDR2 from the germline V gene are MNHEY and SMNVEV (reference sequence). Unmatched junction bases numbered 2, after V lost 3 bases and J lost 2 bases. The CDR3 contains 14 residues. CDR3 in amino acids: CASSFRDRAYEQYF. CDR3 sequence (DNA): TGTGCCAGCAGTTTCCGGGACAGGGCCTACGAGCAGTACTTC.

CDR3 residues: CATSNRNTGELFF. As DNA, the CDR3 is TGTGCCACTTCAAACAGGAACACCGGGGAGCTGTTTTTT. This sequence joins TRBV24-1 and TRBJ2-2; D gene unclear. The germline CDR1 and CDR2 sequences are KGHDR and SFDVKD. This CDR3 spans 13 amino acids. V was shortened by 10 bases and J by 1 base, with 9 bases between the two germline ends.

The chain is built from TRBV7-9 and TRBJ1-2, with unresolved D. V shed 5 bases and J shed 4 bases, with 17 bases lying between them. CDR3 length: 15 amino acids. Germline loops: CDR1 SEHNR, CDR2 FQNEAQ (reference sequence). The CDR3 region has the DNA TGTGCCAGCAGCCCCTCGGAGACGGCATTCTATGGCTACACCTTC. This translates into CASSPSETAFYGYTF.

The chain carries TRBV6-5 and TRBJ1-6, with TRBD1 matching over 7 bases. V lost 6 bases, J lost 7 bases, and 6 bases stayed unmatched. The CDR3 extends over 14 amino acids. The germline gives CDR1 MNHEY, CDR2 SVGAGI. Here the CDR3 reads CASSPGQKNSPLHF. The CDR3 DNA sequence: TGTGCCAGCAGCCCGGGACAGAAAAATTCACCCCTCCACTTT.

This clone was recorded only once. The chain employs TRBV2 and TRBJ2-2, with D maybe TRBD2 (6 bases). V was cut by 6 bases and J by 5 bases, with 10 bases left in between. This CDR3 contains 13 residues. From germline, CDR1 is SNHLY and CDR2 FYNNEI. CDR3 sequence: CASRAGRTGELFF. The CDR3 bases are TGTGCCAGCAGGGCGGGACGGACCGGGGAGCTGTTTTTT.

The CDR3 is CASTQRRQGAHEQYF. CDR3 coding DNA: TGTGCCAGCACCCAGCGGAGACAGGGGGCACACGAGCAGTACTTC. The V and J genes are TRBV7-9 and TRBJ2-7; 10 bases align to TRBD1. The trim removed 7 bases at V and 5 bases at J, leaving 11 bases unmatched. Per the germline V gene, CDR1 is SEHNR and CDR2 is FQNEAQ (reference sequence). The CDR3 is made up of 15 amino acids.

This rearrangement joins TRBV27 to TRBJ1-5; no firm D call. The CDR3 runs 15 residues. The germline gives CDR1 MNHEY, CDR2 SMNVEV (reference sequence). V lost 6 bases, J lost 0 bases, and 12 bases lay in between. Here the CDR3 DNA reads TGTGCCAGCAGCCCAGGAGGATCTAGCAATCAGCCCCAGCATTTT. It yields the protein CASSPGGSSNQPQHF.

This rearrangement joins TRBV11-2 to TRBJ1-1; 7 bases fit TRBD1. The germline gives CDR1 SGHAT, CDR2 FQNNGV. With V trimmed by 6 bases and J by 5 bases, 6 bases remained unmatched. CDR3 length equals 13 residues. CDR3: CASRRQGRTEAFF. The CDR3 DNA is TGTGCCAGCAGACGACAGGGAAGAACTGAAGCTTTCTTT.

This chain links TRBV30 with TRBJ2-6; 8 bases align to TRBD1. Germline V gene sequence: CDR1 GTSNPN, CDR2 SVGIG (reference sequence). V lost 1 base and J lost 1; bases outside the gene matches: 6. CDR3 length: 17 amino acids. CDR3 sequence reads: CAWSGYQGASGANVLTF. CDR3 bases: TGTGCCTGGAGTGGCTATCAGGGGGCTTCTGGGGCCAACGTCCTGACTTTC. Using reference TRBV30 and TRBJ2-6 for the parts outside the CDR3, the full variable domain is SQTIHQWPATLVQPVGSPLSLECTVEGTSNPNLYWYRQAAGRGLQLLFYSVGIGQISSEVPQNLSASRPQDRQFILSSKKLLLSDSGFYLCAWSGYQGASGANVLTFGAGSRLTVL.

This rearrangement joins TRBV19 to TRBJ2-7; tentative D call: TRBD2 (5 bases). The V end lost 2 bases, the J end lost 1 base, and 12 bases lay between the germline ends. The CDR3 is made up of 15 amino acids. The germline V gene has CDR1 LNHDA and CDR2 SQIVND (reference sequence). The DNA for the CDR3 is TGTGCCAGTAGTATAATCCGGGGATCTTCCTACGAGCAGTACTTC. This translates into CASSIIRGSSYEQYF.

The CDR3 region has the DNA TGTGCGACAGACCAGACGGTGAACACTGAAGCTTTCTTT. Its translation: CATDQTVNTEAFF. V is TRBV6-6 and J is TRBJ1-1; D might be TRBD1 (5 bases). CDR3 length equals 13 residues. Germline CDR1 reads MNHNY; CDR2 reads SVGAGI (reference sequence).

CDR3 DNA: TGTGCCAGCAGCGTAGGTGGGGCACGCTGGCCTGATTCACCCCTCCACTTT. Amino acid sequence: CASSVGGARWPDSPLHF. The V call is TRBV9, the J call TRBJ1-6, with a weak D call TRBD1 (5 bases). Germline values: CDR1 SGDLS, CDR2 YYNGEE. The CDR3 runs to 17 residues. Deletions cut 0 bases from V and 8 bases from J, with 18 bases between.

V is TRBV11-2 and J is TRBJ1-1, with unresolved D. Germline CDR1 and CDR2: SGHAT and FQNNGV. The germline V and J ends were trimmed by 4 bases and 0 bases, with 12 bases remaining between them. This CDR3 has 15 residues. CDR3 nucleotide sequence: TGTGCCAGCAGCTACACCGGGAAGATGAACACTGAAGCTTTCTTT. It translates to CASSYTGKMNTEAFF.

The sample holds many counts of this clone. V usage is TRBV5-4 and J usage is TRBJ2-1; D unclear. The V gene's germline CDR1 is SGHNT and CDR2 YYREEE (reference sequence). V was pared by 1 base and J by 2 bases, with 13 bases between. The CDR3 has 16 residues. The CDR3 bases are TGTGCCAGCAGCTTGATTTCTACAGACCCCTACAATGAGCAGTTCTTC. Translated: CASSLISTDPYNEQFF.

The genes are TRBV4-3 and TRBJ2-5; 8 bases match TRBD1. The CDR3 consists of 13 residues. Germline V gene lookup returns CDR1 LGHNA and CDR2 YSLEER. The V segment lost 4 bases and the J segment 4 bases; nucleotides outside the gene matches: 2. CDR3 nucleotides: TGCGCCAGCAGCCCTGACAGGGGAGAGACCCAGTACTTC. This codes for CASSPDRGETQYF.

The CDR3 spells CASRGLLANYGYTF. CDR3 nucleotide sequence: TGTGCCAGCAGGGGACTTTTAGCTAACTATGGCTACACCTTC. The V call is TRBV6-5, the J call TRBJ1-2, with D possibly TRBD1 on 5 matching bases. Looked up from germline, CDR1 is MNHEY and CDR2 is SVGAGI. The V and J ends lost 6 bases and 0 bases respectively, with 11 bases between them. CDR3 size: 14 residues.

This chain connects TRBV6-6 to TRBJ1-6, with a possible D match to TRBD1 (5 bases). With 0 bases removed from V and 10 bases from J, the gap between germline ends came to 10 bases. The CDR3 has 14 residues. CDR1 is MNHNY and CDR2 is SVGAGI in the germline V gene (reference sequence). CDR3 nucleotide sequence: TGTGCCAGCAGTTACTCGGGGCCCGACTCACCCCTCCACTTT. Its translation is CASSYSGPDSPLHF.

V is TRBV6-5 and J is TRBJ1-3; D gene uncertain. Deletions cut 8 bases from V and 0 bases from J, with 11 bases between. This CDR3 is built from 14 residues. The germline gives CDR1 MNHEY, CDR2 SVGAGI. CDR3 sequence reads: CASGRDISGNTIYF. The CDR3 bases are TGTGCCAGCGGTCGAGACATCTCTGGAAACACCATATATTTT.

This sequence joins TRBV11-2 and TRBJ2-7; D is possibly TRBD1 (5 bases). Germline CDR1 SGHAT, CDR2 FQNNGV. The CDR3 is made up of 16 amino acids. V gave up 5 bases and J gave up 0 bases, with 17 bases separating them. In nucleotides, the CDR3 is TGTGCCAGCAGCCCAACCACAGGCCTCTCCTCCTACGAGCAGTACTTC. This sequence encodes CASSPTTGLSSYEQYF.

This clone was observed a few times. The chain employs TRBV18 and TRBJ2-1, with TRBD1 as a possible D gene (6 bases). CDR3 size: 16 residues. Germline V gene sequence: CDR1 KGHSH, CDR2 LQKENI. The V end was cut by 6 bases, the J end by 7 bases, with 22 bases between. CDR3: CASSPERRDIRNEQFF. DNA of the CDR3: TGTGCCAGCTCGCCAGAGAGAAGGGACATCAGGAATGAGCAGTTCTTC. The full variable domain, rest sourced from reference TRBV18 and TRBJ2-1, is NAGVMQNPRHLVRRRGQEARLRCSPMKGHSHVYWYRQLPEEGLKFMVYLQKENIIDESGMPKERFSAEFPKEGPSILRIQQVVRGDSAAYFCASSPERRDIRNEQFFGPGTRLTVL.

The V call is TRBV19, the J call TRBJ1-3; 8 bases align to TRBD1. Unmatched junction bases numbered 7, after V lost 6 bases and J lost 0 bases. The germline V gene encodes CDR1 LNHDA and CDR2 SQIVND (reference sequence). The CDR3 sequence is 16 residues long. The CDR3 loop is CASSRQGPVSGNTIYF. As DNA, the CDR3 is TGTGCCAGTAGCCGACAGGGGCCAGTCTCTGGAAACACCATATATTTT.

This chain links TRBV27 with TRBJ2-7, with TRBD1 matching over 7 bases. Germline V gene lookup returns CDR1 MNHEY and CDR2 SMNVEV (reference sequence). The V and J ends lost 1 base and 2 bases, in that order; junction bases with no gene match: 5. This CDR3 has 15 residues. The CDR3 loop reads CASSLLRDSPYEQYF. DNA of the CDR3: TGTGCCAGCAGTTTATTGAGGGACAGTCCCTACGAGCAGTACTTC.

The rearrangement joins TRBV24-1 to TRBJ1-2; 10 bases are a match to TRBD1. CDR3 length: 15 residues. Germline loops: CDR1 KGHDR, CDR2 SFDVKD. The V and J ends lost 4 bases and 7 bases, in that order; junction bases with no gene match: 8. The CDR3 DNA is TGTGCCACCAGTGACCCTCGACAGGGGGCGCCTGGCTACACCTTC. Amino acids: CATSDPRQGAPGYTF.